This T cell receptor beta chain was sequenced in a study of blood T cell repertoires in COVID-19 (dated by TCRdb to the early 2020s). Background on the whole study: Collaborator samples came from the United States, Italy and Spain and covered acute and convalescent phases of COVID-19. The prospective study material was composed of cDNA or gDNA derived from T cells, B-cell-depleted T cells, or PBMCs. Subjects who had been exposed to COVID-19, were actively infected with it, or had recovered from it provided the deeply sampled blood TCRbeta repertoires that made up the dataset. The repertoires were made available in a free public database intended to serve as a resource for research on the immune response to SARS-CoV-2. The samples were drawn from two sources: the first 160 participants of the ongoing ImmuneRACE study, and fewer than 1,500 subjects contributed by 6 global collaborators. A de-identified subject ID, COVID-19 status, age in years and sex were almost always included in the sample metadata. Where HLA class I and class II types were available, the types were taken from metadata supplied by the sample provider, not from assay-based typing.

General study outcomes and caveats: How much clinical and demographic metadata was included differed by source and by participant, and the metadata was provided uncurated.

TCRbeta CDR3 regions were amplified from genomic DNA by means of the immunoSEQ Assay, a bias-controlled multiplex PCR. Concerning the study's data processing: The number of nucleated cells in each sample was estimated from the amplification of reference gene primers within the assay. To quantify the absolute abundance of each unique TCRbeta CDR3 rearrangement, sequence reads were collapsed and filtered. For each sample, productive Simpson clonality was calculated as the square root of Simpson's diversity index over productive rearrangements. The source is immuneACCESS, and TCRdb retained only in-frame sequences with V and J called. Part of the clones is not carried over; for the studies checked, unresolved V genes explain less than half of this, and the remainder is unexplained. The DNA was the basis for D and trimming; V, J and clone size are from that table. The sample contains 95,000 to 120,000 clones, more than 80% of them found a single time. The top ten clonotypes cover approximately 4.4% of the sample.

Looking up the germline V gene yields CDR1 SGHDN and CDR2 FVKESK. Spanning cysteine to phenylalanine, the CDR3 consists of 15 amino acids. Only CDR3 DNA is held: 45 bases, read in frame from base 1. At the junction V is shortened by 2 bases and J by 0 bases, with 10 bases in between. Whole blood was collected in K2EDTA tubes by collaborating institutions according to the institutions' own protocols. For TCRbeta analysis, collaborators shipped samples as frozen whole blood, isolated PBMCs, or DNA extracted from either of those sample types. As concerns this clone: Its antigen has not been determined. No base quality information exists; no much larger clone differs at one position.

The clonotype originates from a woman between 45 and 65 years old with acute or convalescent COVID-19. Material for sequencing was peripheral blood. This chain joins TRBV14 to TRBJ1-1; tentative D gene TRBD1, with 5 bases matching. The sequenced DNA is TGTGCCAGCAGCCAATTGGGGGGAATGAACACTGAAGCTTTCTTT. The encoded protein is CASSQLGGMNTEAFF.